The rows below give T cell receptor beta chains drawn from one sample of a study of graft-versus-host responses after intestinal transplantation. The protocol was immunoSEQ multiplex PCR, while the TCRdb copy is restricted to in-frame clones and leaves out a portion. The top ten clones hold around 0.12% of a sample with about 120,000 clones, approximately 95% of them seen once. Their recognized antigens are unknown. This specimen consisted of unstimulated CD4+ T cells sorted from spleen or lymph node cells, obtained before intestinal transplant. Every receptor here comes from a human donor who received an intestinal transplant. Both conserved end residues are part of each CDR3. The order of the fields is V gene, J gene, CDR3 protein.

TRBV11-2	TRBJ2-3	CASSPIAGGTDTQYF
TRBV9	TRBJ2-1	CASTTLAGGYNEQFF
TRBV29-1	TRBJ2-4	CSVGLAKNIQYF
TRBV10-1	-	CASSEGPSRRYEQYF
TRBV25-1	TRBJ2-7	CASSAHTGSYEQYF
TRBV7-8	TRBJ1-1	CASSLAQDLNTEAFF
TRBV10-3	TRBJ2-7	CAISWGQTGTSGSAYEQYF
TRBV18	TRBJ2-2	CASSPLRQGEYTGELFF
TRBV6-5	TRBJ1-1	CASSYGRATEAFF
TRBV27	TRBJ2-7	CASSLPYEQYF
TRBV27	TRBJ1-1	CASSLSYATEAFF
TRBV7-9	TRBJ2-5	CASSLSPGKTQYF
TRBV28	TRBJ2-5	CASSLESGRARKTQYF
TRBV5-5	TRBJ1-4	CASSSSMFEKLFF
TRBV18	TRBJ2-3	CASSPPIAGKTDTQYF
TRBV13	TRBJ1-1	CASSLKRREGTGMNTEAFF
TRBV15	TRBJ2-1	CATSSFSGRNEQFF
TRBV2	TRBJ1-4	CASSLQGGNEKLFF
TRBV7-3	TRBJ1-1	CASSLTGGTEAFF
TRBV27	TRBJ2-1	CASSSSGTSGNNEQFF
TRBV6-5	TRBJ2-7	CASSRERGSYEQYF
TRBV19	TRBJ2-7	CASSPQAGGPREQYF